A selection of T cell receptor beta chains follows, all from one sample in a study of shared clonotypes between healthy human individuals. Sequencing used immunoSEQ multiplex PCR; TCRdb keeps in-frame clones, though not all of them. This table holds about 680,000 clones, about 90% found once. Sequencing used naive CD8+ T cells sorted from blood. The receptors derive from a man aged 30 to 45 in good health. The CDR3 runs from the conserved cysteine through the conserved F or W. The D gene is left open where the match is weak. Where a row states a size, it is once, few, many or the class of an expanded clone; other rows omit it.

v_gene	d_gene	j_gene	abundance	CDR3nt	CDR3aa
TRBV2	TRBD1	TRBJ2-7	NA	TGTGCCAGCAGTGAAGGCGGGACAGGCTCCTACGAGCAGTACTTC	CASSEGGTGSYEQYF
TRBV2	NA	TRBJ2-1	NA	TGTGCCAGCAGGGACACTAGCTCCTACAATGAGCAGTTCTTC	CASRDTSSYNEQFF
TRBV4-3	NA	TRBJ2-2	NA	TGCGCCAGCAGCCAAGATAGAGACCCCGCCACCGGGGAGCTGTTTTTT	CASSQDRDPATGELFF
TRBV9	NA	TRBJ2-7	NA	TGTGCCAGCAGCGCTTCCCCGGAGAGCTCCTACGAGCAGTACTTC	CASSASPESSYEQYF
TRBV15	TRBD1	TRBJ2-2	NA	TGTGCCACCCTGGACAGGGCGGGAACCGGGGAGCTGTTTTTT	CATLDRAGTGELFF
TRBV4-1	NA	TRBJ1-3	NA	TGCGCCAGCAGCCAAGATTCTGGAAACACCATATATTTT	CASSQDSGNTIYF
TRBV27	NA	TRBJ2-6	once	TGTGCCAGCAGTTTTTGGGGCTCTGGGGCCAACGTCCTGACTTTC	CASSFWGSGANVLTF
TRBV28	NA	TRBJ1-2	NA	TGTGCCAGCAGTTTTGGCAGGGAGGGGCCGAGGAATGGCTACACCTTC	CASSFGREGPRNGYTF
TRBV15	NA	TRBJ1-3	NA	TGTGCCACCAGCACTCGGACAGCGCTGTTCTCTGGAAACACCATATATTTT	CATSTRTALFSGNTIYF
TRBV27	TRBD2	TRBJ2-7	NA	TGTGCCAGCAGTACCTACTCGCCGACTAGCGGCTCCTACGAGCAGTACTTC	CASSTYSPTSGSYEQYF
TRBV4-1	NA	TRBJ2-3	NA	TGCGCCAGCAGCCCCTTGGACAGCGCAGATACGCAGTATTTT	CASSPLDSADTQYF
TRBV13	NA	TRBJ2-1	NA	TGTGCCAGCAGAGGACCGAACAATGAGCAGTTCTTC	CASRGPNNEQFF
TRBV6-6	TRBD1	TRBJ2-5	NA	TGTGCCAGCAGCACGATACAGGGGGAGGAGACCCAGTACTTC	CASSTIQGEETQYF
TRBV6-1	NA	TRBJ2-3	NA	TGTGCCAGCAAATTCCGGTTGGATACGCAGTATTTT	CASKFRLDTQYF
TRBV27	NA	TRBJ2-3	NA	TGTGCCAGCGCCTTCGGGCGCAGGGATACGCAGTATTTT	CASAFGRRDTQYF
TRBV18	TRBD1	TRBJ2-7	NA	TGTGCCAGCTCCCACAGGGGGCTCGAGCAGTACTTC	CASSHRGLEQYF
TRBV28	TRBD1	TRBJ1-1	NA	TGTGCCAGCAGCGACAGGGTTGGCACTGAAGCTTTCTTT	CASSDRVGTEAFF
TRBV6-1	NA	TRBJ1-4	once	TGTGCCAGCAGTGGGGACGGTAATGAAAAACTGTTTTTT	CASSGDGNEKLFF
TRBV2	NA	TRBJ2-1	NA	TGTGCCAGCTTGCCAGGGAACAATGAGCAGTTCTTC	CASLPGNNEQFF
TRBV10-1	TRBD2	TRBJ2-7	NA	TGCGCCACATCCCTCGGGGCGGGAGGGCCCTACGAGCAGTACTTC	CATSLGAGGPYEQYF
TRBV6-5	TRBD1	TRBJ2-7	NA	TGTGCCAGCAGTTACTCCCCGGGACAGGGTTACGAGCAGTACTTC	CASSYSPGQGYEQYF